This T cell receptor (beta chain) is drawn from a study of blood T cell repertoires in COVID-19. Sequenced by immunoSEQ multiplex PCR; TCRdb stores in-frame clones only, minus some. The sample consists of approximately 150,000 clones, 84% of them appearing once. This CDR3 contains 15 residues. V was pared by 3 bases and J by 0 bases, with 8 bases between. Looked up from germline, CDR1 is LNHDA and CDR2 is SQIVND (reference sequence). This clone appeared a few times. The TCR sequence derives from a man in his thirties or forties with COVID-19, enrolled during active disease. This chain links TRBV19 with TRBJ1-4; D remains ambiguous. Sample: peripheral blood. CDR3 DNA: TGTGCCAGTAGTATGACCGGGGCAACTAATGAAAAACTGTTTTTT. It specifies CASSMTGATNEKLFF.